The 10 T cell receptor beta chains listed next were all sequenced from one sample in a study of blood T cell repertoires in COVID-19. Sequencing used immunoSEQ multiplex PCR; TCRdb keeps in-frame clones, though not all of them. The repertoire holds some 200,000 clones, with around 84% as singletons. Material: peripheral blood. These receptors originate from a man older than 75 with acute or convalescent COVID-19.

CDR3 region: CASTPSGRGNTDTQYF. In nucleotides, the CDR3 is TGTGCCAGCACCCCTAGCGGGAGGGGAAACACAGATACGCAGTATTTT. The V gene is TRBV6-6, the J gene TRBJ2-3, with TRBD2 matching 12 bases. CDR3 size: 16 residues. V lost 7 bases, J lost 2 bases, and 7 bases stayed unmatched. Germline lookup yields CDR1 MNHNY and CDR2 SVGAGI (reference sequence).

The chain couples TRBV4-1 to TRBJ2-1; 9 bases are a match to TRBD2. CDR3 size: 17 residues. Germline CDR1 reads MGHRA; CDR2 reads YSYEKL. J gave up 3 bases and V 1 base, and 7 bases lay outside the gene matches. This CDR3 reads CASSQGVAGADYNEQFF. Written as DNA, the CDR3 is TGCGCCAGCAGCCAAGGGGTAGCGGGAGCTGACTACAATGAGCAGTTCTTC.

The count of this clone is one. Other DNA sequences in the sample encode the same CDR3. This rearrangement joins TRBV14 to TRBJ2-1; no reliable D call. V lost 1 base and J 10 bases, leaving 8 bases between the germline ends. CDR1 and CDR2 from the germline V gene are SGHDN and FVKESK. The CDR3 loop spans 12 amino acids. The CDR3 nucleotides read TGTGCCAGCAGCCAAGGTTTAGTAGAGCAGTTCTTC. As protein: CASSQGLVEQFF.

CDR3 coding DNA: TGTGCCGTCGCGGGACAGGGTGATAAGACCCAGTACTTC. Translated, it gives CAVAGQGDKTQYF. The chain combines TRBV19 with TRBJ2-5; 9 bases map to TRBD1. The CDR3 runs 13 residues. Germline V gene lookup returns CDR1 LNHDA and CDR2 SQIVND (reference sequence). The J segment lost 6 bases and the V segment lost 11 bases, leaving 10 bases of the junction unmatched. The variable domain in full, completed from reference TRBV19 and TRBJ2-5, reads DGGITQSPKYLFRKEGQNVTLSCEQNLNHDAMYWYRQDPGQGLRLIYYSQIVNDFQKGDIAEGYSVSREKKESFPLTVTSAQKNPTAFYLCAVAGQGDKTQYFGPGTRLLVL.

J is TRBJ2-7 and V is TRBV5-4; D might be TRBD2 (6 bases). From germline, CDR1 is SGHNT and CDR2 YYREEE (reference sequence). Trimming stripped 3 bases from V and 1 base from J, with 14 bases between. The CDR3 sequence is 15 residues long. The CDR3 spells CASSSWRDGSYEQYF. Here the CDR3 DNA reads TGTGCCAGCAGCTCTTGGCGGGATGGTTCCTACGAGCAGTACTTC.

The J gene is TRBJ2-7, the V gene TRBV18, with TRBD2 matching over 15 bases. V lost 5 bases to trimming and J lost 5 bases; unmatched junction nucleotides: 19. Looked up from germline, CDR1 is KGHSH and CDR2 is LQKENI. This CDR3 is built from 20 residues. CDR3 amino acids: CASSYIQNTGTSGRTDEQYF. CDR3 in DNA: TGTGCCAGCTCATATATCCAAAATACCGGGACTAGCGGGAGGACAGACGAGCAGTACTTC. Complete variable domain (other parts from reference TRBV18 and TRBJ2-7): NAGVMQNPRHLVRRRGQEARLRCSPMKGHSHVYWYRQLPEEGLKFMVYLQKENIIDESGMPKERFSAEFPKEGPSILRIQQVVRGDSAAYFCASSYIQNTGTSGRTDEQYFGPGTRLTVT.

This chain uses TRBV19 with TRBJ1-2; no firm D call. Germline lookup yields CDR1 LNHDA and CDR2 SQIVND (reference sequence). Trimming removed 5 bases from V and 5 bases from J, with 12 bases in between. The CDR3 contains 13 residues. This CDR3 is CASSPRGSYGYTF. The CDR3 DNA sequence: TGTGCCAGTAGTCCCCGAGGATCATATGGCTACACCTTC. Combining the CDR3 with reference TRBV19 and TRBJ1-2 gives the whole variable domain DGGITQSPKYLFRKEGQNVTLSCEQNLNHDAMYWYRQDPGQGLRLIYYSQIVNDFQKGDIAEGYSVSREKKESFPLTVTSAQKNPTAFYLCASSPRGSYGYTFGSGTRLTVV.

This clone appeared a few times. The J gene is TRBJ2-5, the V gene TRBV6-5; 8 bases match TRBD1. The length of the CDR3 is 15 residues. Looked up from germline, CDR1 is MNHEY and CDR2 is SVGAGI. V trimming: 2 bases; J trimming: 5 bases; junction bases outside the gene matches: 7. For the CDR3, the DNA is TGTGCCAGCAGTTACCGGCAGGGGGCTGTGGAGACCCAGTACTTC. This gives the protein CASSYRQGAVETQYF.

The V and J genes are TRBV6-5 and TRBJ2-3; 12 bases match TRBD1. Germline-derived CDR1 and CDR2 are MNHEY and SVGAGI. Germline trimming cut 2 bases from V and 4 bases from J; bases unmatched to any gene: 4. The CDR3 has 16 residues. CDR3 region: CASSYGTGGLADTQYF. Written as DNA, the CDR3 is TGTGCCAGCAGTTACGGGACAGGGGGCCTCGCAGATACGCAGTATTTT.

The V and J genes are TRBV9 and TRBJ2-2, with 7 bases fitting TRBD2. The trim removed 1 base at V and 7 bases at J, leaving 1 base unmatched. The CDR3 is made up of 13 amino acids. Germline CDR1 and CDR2: SGDLS and YYNGEE. The CDR3 sequence is CASSVLAGGELFF. As DNA, the CDR3 is TGTGCCAGCAGCGTATTAGCGGGCGGGGAGCTGTTTTTT.